The 6 T cell receptor beta chains given below trace back to one sample, sequenced in a study of T cell responses to AZD1222 COVID-19 vaccine. TCRdb's table, derived via immunoSEQ multiplex PCR, lists solely in-frame clones and lacks some. The sample has 75,000 to 90,000 clones, approximately 90% seen once. Material: peripheral blood, obtained on day 0 of AZD1222 vaccination. Source of these receptors: an adult in good health.

V and J are TRBV5-1 and TRBJ2-7; 12 nucleotides align to TRBD1. The CDR3 spans 15 residues. V lost 0 bases and J lost 6; bases outside the gene matches: 4. Germline lookup yields CDR1 SGHRS and CDR2 YFSETQ. The CDR3 sequence is CASSLEGQGAGEQYF. The CDR3 DNA is TGCGCCAGCAGCTTGGAGGGACAGGGGGCAGGCGAGCAGTACTTC.

This clone was found once. The V and J genes are TRBV5-6 and TRBJ2-7; TRBD1 matches at 7 bases. CDR3 size: 14 residues. V trimming: 2 bases; J trimming: 3 bases; junction bases outside the gene matches: 5. The germline CDR1 and CDR2 sequences are SGHDT and YYEEEE. The CDR3 DNA reads as TGTGCCAGCAGCTTAGGGACAGTTTTCTACGAGCAGTACTTC. Amino acid sequence: CASSLGTVFYEQYF.

J is TRBJ1-2 and V is TRBV18; the match to TRBD1 covers 7 bases. This CDR3 comprises 15 residues. Trimming at V came to 3 bases and at J to 4 bases, leaving 8 bases not matched to a gene. CDR1 is KGHSH and CDR2 is LQKENI in the germline V gene. CDR3: CASSPPTGLIYGYTF. The CDR3 coding sequence is TGTGCCAGCTCACCCCCGACAGGGCTAATCTATGGCTACACCTTC.

The chain employs TRBV4-3 and TRBJ2-3; 8 bases are shared with TRBD1. The CDR3 has 14 residues. V shed 4 bases and J 6 bases; nucleotides not matched to a gene: 6. Germline assignment: CDR1 LGHNA and CDR2 YSLEER. CDR3 sequence reads: CASSPTGAGDTQYF. The CDR3 DNA reads TGCGCCAGCAGCCCGACAGGGGCCGGCGATACGCAGTATTTT.

The genes are TRBV3-1 (or the pseudogene TRBV3-2) and TRBJ2-7; 11 nucleotides match TRBD1. The ends lost 0 bases at V and 3 bases at J; junction bases unmatched: 4. This CDR3 is built from 16 residues. Germline loops: CDR1 LGHDT, CDR2 YNNKEL (reference sequence). The CDR3 region is CASSQEFGTGGYEQYF. The DNA for the CDR3 is TGTGCCAGCAGCCAAGAATTCGGGACAGGGGGCTACGAGCAGTACTTC.

The chain joins TRBV12-3 or TRBV12-4 to TRBJ1-2; 9 bases agree with TRBD1. After removal of 5 bases from V and 5 bases from J, the junction contained 3 bases not matched to a gene. The CDR3 totals 13 residues. In DNA, the CDR3 is TGTGCCAGCAGTATACAGGGGGCTTATGGCTACACCTTC. Translated: CASSIQGAYGYTF.